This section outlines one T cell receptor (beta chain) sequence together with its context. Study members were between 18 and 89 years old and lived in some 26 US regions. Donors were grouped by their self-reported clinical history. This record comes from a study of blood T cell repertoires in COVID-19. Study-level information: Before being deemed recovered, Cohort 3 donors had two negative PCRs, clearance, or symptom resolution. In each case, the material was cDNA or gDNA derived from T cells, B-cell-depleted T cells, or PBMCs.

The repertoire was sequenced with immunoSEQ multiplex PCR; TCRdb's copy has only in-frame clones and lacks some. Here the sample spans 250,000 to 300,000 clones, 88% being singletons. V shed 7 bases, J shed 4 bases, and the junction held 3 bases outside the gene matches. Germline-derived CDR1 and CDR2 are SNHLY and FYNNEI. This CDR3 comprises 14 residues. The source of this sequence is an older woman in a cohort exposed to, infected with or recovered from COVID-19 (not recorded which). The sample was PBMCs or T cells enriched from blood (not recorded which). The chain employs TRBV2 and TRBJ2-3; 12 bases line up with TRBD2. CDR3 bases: TGTGCCAGCATTCGGACTAGCGGGGCAGATACGCAGTATTTT. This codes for CASIRTSGADTQYF.